One and the same sample provided the 17 T cell receptor beta chains below, sequenced in a study of cytomegalovirus exposure and HLA in healthy donors. Amplification used 60 Vbeta primers and 13 Jbeta primers. The method was immunoSEQ multiplex PCR; TCRdb's version includes in-frame clones alone and lacks a portion of them. The repertoire has 90,000 to 150,000 clones, roughly four fifths of them found once; the top ten carry about 3.5%. What was sequenced was PBMCs. The receptors stem from a woman aged 25 to 39 in good health and CMV-seropositive.

The chain is built from TRBV18 and TRBJ2-1, with D possibly TRBD2 on 5 matching bases. V was pared by 0 bases and J by 10 bases, with 13 bases between. The length of the CDR3 is 14 residues. Germline CDR1 and CDR2: KGHSH and LQKENI. The CDR3 DNA sequence: TGTGCCAGCTCACCACCGGGGTTGGAGGAAGAGCAGTTCTTC. Translation: CASSPPGLEEEQFF.

The chain uses TRBV4-1 and TRBJ2-3; 8 bases fit TRBD1. The CDR3 is made up of 16 amino acids. V lost 4 bases to trimming and J lost 1 base; unmatched junction nucleotides: 7. The germline CDR1 and CDR2 sequences are MGHRA and YSYEKL. The CDR3 is CASSRTQGAGTDTQYF. The CDR3 DNA sequence: TGCGCCAGCAGCCGCACGCAGGGGGCGGGCACAGATACGCAGTATTTT.

The chain joins TRBV4-2 to TRBJ1-5, with D possibly being TRBD1 (6 bases). There are 13 residues in the CDR3. The V gene lost 0 bases and the J gene lost 7 bases, with 7 bases spanning the gap. Per the germline V gene, CDR1 is LGHNA and CDR2 is YNFKEQ. CDR3 coding DNA: TGTGCCAGCAGCCAAGAGAGGGGGCAGCCCCAGCATTTT. It specifies CASSQERGQPQHF.

This clone was found a few times. The J gene is TRBJ2-3, the V gene TRBV5-1; 7 bases agree with TRBD1. The trim removed 2 bases at V and 0 bases at J, leaving 12 bases unmatched. CDR3 size: 18 residues. CDR1 and CDR2 (germline): SGHRS, YFSETQ. The CDR3 bases are TGCGCCAGCAGCTTAAACCCCCCGCAGGGGGTAAGCACAGATACGCAGTATTTT. Residues: CASSLNPPQGVSTDTQYF.

This clone was picked up a small number of times. The chain is built from TRBV4-1 and TRBJ1-3; D ambiguous. The V end was cut by 4 bases, the J end by 0 bases, with 10 bases between. CDR1 and CDR2 from the germline V gene are MGHRA and YSYEKL. CDR3 length: 15 residues. The CDR3 region has the DNA TGCGCCAGCAGCCCCAGACTCCCCTCTGGAAACACCATATATTTT. Encoded protein: CASSPRLPSGNTIYF.

The chain carries TRBV9 and TRBJ2-3, with D maybe TRBD1 (5 bases). V was cut by 0 bases and J by 3 bases, with 8 bases left in between. The CDR3 totals 14 residues. Germline V gives CDR1 SGDLS, CDR2 YYNGEE. The CDR3 sequence is CASSVEGRTDTQYF. CDR3 coding DNA: TGTGCCAGCAGCGTAGAGGGGCGGACAGATACGCAGTATTTT.

This chain connects TRBV30 to TRBJ1-3, with D tentatively TRBD1 (5 bases). The CDR3 is 15 residues long. CDR1 is GTSNPN and CDR2 is SVGIG in the germline V gene (reference sequence). Deletions cut 2 bases from V and 2 bases from J, with 13 bases between. CDR3 sequence (DNA): TGTGCCTGGAGTAACTTCGGAGGGGCTGGAAACACCATATATTTT. It yields the protein CAWSNFGGAGNTIYF.

The chain is built from TRBV5-4 and TRBJ2-7; 7 bases agree with TRBD1. The length of the CDR3 is 16 residues. The germline V gene has CDR1 SGHNT and CDR2 YYREEE (reference sequence). After removal of 0 bases from V and 4 bases from J, the junction contained 10 bases not matched to a gene. CDR3 DNA sequence: TGTGCCAGCAGCTTGGCCCCGGGACAGCCAGCGTACGAGCAGTACTTC. Translating it yields CASSLAPGQPAYEQYF. Based on the CDR3 plus reference TRBV5-4 and TRBJ2-7, the full variable domain is ETGVTQSPTHLIKTRGQQVTLRCSSQSGHNTVSWYQQALGQGPQFIFQYYREEENGRGNFPPRFSGLQFPNYSSELNVNALELDDSALYLCASSLAPGQPAYEQYFGPGTRLTVT.

J is TRBJ2-2 and V is TRBV7-2; perhaps TRBD1 as D (5 bases). Germline V CDR1 and CDR2: SGHTA, FQGNSA. This CDR3 spans 16 amino acids. Deletions cut 5 bases from V and 2 bases from J, with 15 bases between. DNA of the CDR3: TGTGCCAGCAGCCTCCCAGGACAACGAAACACCGGGGAGCTGTTTTTT. Amino acids: CASSLPGQRNTGELFF.

The chain is built from TRBV25-1 and TRBJ1-2; D might be TRBD1 (6 bases). CDR1 and CDR2 from the germline V gene are MGHDK and SYGVNS. The V and J ends lost 10 bases and 10 bases respectively, with 16 bases between them. This CDR3 has 11 residues. The CDR3 region has the DNA TGTGCCATACAAGGGGGTGGTTTCTACACCTTC. This gives the protein CAIQGGGFYTF.

Only a few counts were recorded for this clone. The chain is built from TRBV7-2 and TRBJ2-3, with 8 bases aligning to TRBD2. Germline V CDR1 and CDR2: SGHTA, FQGNSA. The CDR3 contains 15 residues. V was pared by 5 bases and J by 2 bases, with 6 bases of the junction left unmatched. CDR3 protein: CASSRTGLVTDTQYF. As DNA, the CDR3 is TGTGCCAGCAGCAGAACGGGACTAGTCACAGATACGCAGTATTTT.

This clone appeared a single time. The rearrangement uses TRBV30 and TRBJ2-3; the D gene is possibly TRBD1 (5 bases). Germline V gene data show CDR1 as GTSNPN and CDR2 as SVGIG (reference sequence). The V end lost 0 bases, the J end lost 6 bases, and 10 bases lay between the germline ends. CDR3 length: 13 residues. The CDR3 region has the DNA TGTGCCTGGAGTGTTGGGGCCGAGGATACGCAGTATTTT. It specifies CAWSVGAEDTQYF.

The chain has TRBV7-2 and TRBJ1-5; 8 bases are shared with TRBD1. With V trimmed by 4 bases and J by 7 bases, 3 bases remained unmatched. Germline V gives CDR1 SGHTA, CDR2 FQGNSA. The CDR3 has 13 amino acids. The CDR3 nucleotides read TGTGCCAGCAGCTCGGACAGGGAGCAGCCCCAGCATTTT. This codes for CASSSDREQPQHF.

The J gene is TRBJ2-7, the V gene TRBV9; possibly TRBD2 for D (6 bases). The CDR3 length is 13 residues. V was trimmed by 0 bases and J by 9 bases, leaving 13 bases between them. Germline V lookup: CDR1 SGDLS, CDR2 YYNGEE. This chain's CDR3 is CASSVDPGGGQYF. The CDR3 nucleotides are TGTGCCAGCAGCGTAGATCCCGGGGGAGGGCAGTACTTC.

The chain joins TRBV11-3 to TRBJ2-4; D is perhaps TRBD1 (8 bases). CDR1 and CDR2 (germline): SGHNT, YENEEA. The CDR3 is 15 amino acids. Trimming shortened V by 3 bases and J by 7 bases, and 16 bases separated the two germline ends. For the CDR3, the DNA is TGTGCCAGCAGCTTGGGCACAGGGGGAGGGAACATTCAGTACTTC. It yields the protein CASSLGTGGGNIQYF.

The J gene is TRBJ2-7, the V gene TRBV7-2, with 8 bases aligning to TRBD2. The junction had 4 bases not matched to a gene; V was cut back by 3 bases and J by 0 bases. Germline CDR1 SGHTA, CDR2 FQGNSA. The CDR3 spans 15 residues. The CDR3 region has the DNA TGTGCCAGCAGCTTGAGCGGGGGCCTCTCCTACGAGCAGTACTTC. Its protein product is CASSLSGGLSYEQYF.

CDR3 in amino acids: CASSLWDRKTGELFF. CDR3 sequence (DNA): TGTGCCAGCAGCTTATGGGACAGGAAGACCGGGGAGCTGTTTTTT. The chain couples TRBV5-4 to TRBJ2-2; 8 nucleotides match TRBD1. The CDR3 is 15 amino acids. Looked up from germline, CDR1 is SGHNT and CDR2 is YYREEE (reference sequence). Unmatched junction bases numbered 5, after V lost 2 bases and J lost 5 bases.